A single sample gave rise to the 9 T cell receptor beta chains below, sequenced in a study of tumor and adjacent non-tumor tissue in lung cancer (dated by TCRdb to the late 2010s). RNA was isolated from bulk, unsorted tissue, and RNA quality was assessed with a NanoDrop ND-1000 and an Agilent 2100. For the normal lung samples, distant non-tumor tissue was collected more than 3 cm away from the tumor edge. Receptor libraries were prepared by multiplex PCR. Sequencing relied on an Illumina HiSeq 2500. TCRbeta libraries were constructed through three rounds of nested PCR with primers (Table S4) according to protocols modified from ARM-PCR. Clones were called with MiXCR by TCRdb after fastp trimmed the public reads at Q25, and only in-frame beta chains were retained. All rows with the same CDR3 protein become a single entry with the most common DNA and genes. The table for this sample lists 80,000 to 130,000 distinct CDR3 sequences; approximately 60% of them were counted only once. The ten most abundant clones make up approximately 18% of the sample.

The source material was distant non-tumor lung tissue. These receptors all come from a man in his thirties or forties with non-small cell lung cancer.

As for this clonotype: At one of its ends the junction is not consistent with the germline gene, which may arise from a read error. The chain employs TRBV6-2 or TRBV6-3 and TRBJ1-3; D not resolved. Germline CDR1 is MNHEY and CDR2 is SVGEGT. There are 16 residues in the CDR3. The DNA for the CDR3 is TGTGCCAGTAGTTACTCGGCAGGAAGAGGACGGAACACCATATATTTT. It codes for CASSYSAGRGRNTIYF.

The chain links TRBV4-2 to TRBJ2-7; weak D call: TRBD2 (5 bases). The germline gives CDR1 LGHNA, CDR2 YNFKEQ. V lost 4 bases and J lost 0, with 16 bases in between. The CDR3 covers 16 residues. As DNA, the CDR3 is TGTGCCAGCAGCCCGTTAGTGGGAGACCGCTCCTACGAGCAGTACTTC. This translates into CASSPLVGDRSYEQYF.

This clonotype showed up many times. The chain links TRBV11-3 to TRBJ2-1, with D perhaps TRBD2 (6 bases). This CDR3 is 16 amino acids long. V dropped 4 bases and J dropped 2 bases, with 15 bases sitting between them. From germline, CDR1 is SGHNT and CDR2 YENEEA. Written as DNA, the CDR3 is TGTGCCAGCAGCTCTCGGACGGGAGAGCCCTACAATGAGCAGTTCTTC. Residues: CASSSRTGEPYNEQFF. Combining the CDR3 with reference TRBV11-3 and TRBJ2-1 gives the whole variable domain EAGVVQSPRYKIIEKKQPVAFWCNPISGHNTLYWYLQNLGQGPELLIRYENEEAVDDSQLPKDRFSAERLKGVDSTLKIQPAELGDSAVYLCASSSRTGEPYNEQFFGPGTRLTVL.

The chain has TRBV18 and TRBJ1-2; unclear D gene. Germline V CDR1 and CDR2: KGHSH, LQKENI. Trimming took 2 bases from V and 2 from J, leaving 6 bases between them. The CDR3 length is 13 residues. In DNA form, the CDR3 reads TGTGCCAGCTCACCAGGCCAGAACTATGGCTACACCTTC. Encoded protein: CASSPGQNYGYTF.

Regarding this clonotype: In this CDR3 the conserved last residue, phenylalanine or tryptophan, is missing, so a read error is likely. The chain recombines TRBV29-1 with TRBJ2-5, with D possibly matching TRBD1 (6 bases). The CDR3 has 13 residues. Germline assignment: CDR1 SQVTM and CDR2 ANQGSEA. Trimming left V 5 bases short and J 2 bases short, with 12 bases between. This chain's CDR3 is CSVSDSAQETQYI. In DNA form, the CDR3 reads TGCAGCGTTTCGGACAGCGCACAAGAGACCCAGTACATC.

A word on this clonotype: At one end the junction does not follow the germline gene, possibly because of a read error. This sequence joins TRBV29-1 and TRBJ1-2; D may be TRBD1 (6 bases). Germline-derived CDR1 and CDR2 are SQVTM and ANQGSEA. The CDR3 has 12 residues. CDR3 in amino acids: CSVEDQGGGYSF. The CDR3 DNA reads as TGCAGCGTTGAAGATCAAGGGGGTGGCTACTCCTTC.

This clonotype was seen repeatedly, ten times or more. The chain couples TRBV10-3 to TRBJ2-1, with 11 bases matching TRBD2. Germline V gene data show CDR1 as ENHRY and CDR2 as SYGVKD. The CDR3 loop spans 18 amino acids. The V and J ends lost 0 bases and 8 bases, in that order; junction bases with no gene match: 12. CDR3 sequence reads: CAISESTTSGGLLDEQFF. CDR3 coding DNA: TGTGCCATCAGTGAGTCGACTACTAGCGGGGGTCTTTTGGATGAGCAGTTCTTC.

About this clonotype: The junction departs from the called germline gene at one end, perhaps through a read error. This sequence joins TRBV29-1 and TRBJ1-5; D not certain. This CDR3 spans 12 amino acids. Germline-derived CDR1 and CDR2 are SQVTM and ANQGSEA. DNA of the CDR3: TGCAGCGTTGCTCGGAGCAATCAGTCCCAGCATTTT. Translating it yields CSVARSNQSQHF. The full variable domain, completed using reference TRBV29-1 and TRBJ1-5, is SAVISQKPSRDICQRGTSLTIQCQVDSQVTMMFWYRQQPGQSLTLIATANQGSEATYESGFVIDKFPISRPNLTFSTLTVSNMSPEDSSIYLCSVARSNQSQHFGDGTRLSIL.

The chain has TRBV7-9 and TRBJ2-3; D is uncertain. Trimming pared 4 bases from V and 0 bases from J, leaving 5 bases between. This CDR3 has 13 residues. Looked up from germline, CDR1 is SEHNR and CDR2 is FQNEAQ (reference sequence). CDR3 sequence: CASSYPSTDTQYF. CDR3 nucleotide sequence: TGTGCCAGCAGCTATCCAAGCACAGATACGCAGTATTTT.